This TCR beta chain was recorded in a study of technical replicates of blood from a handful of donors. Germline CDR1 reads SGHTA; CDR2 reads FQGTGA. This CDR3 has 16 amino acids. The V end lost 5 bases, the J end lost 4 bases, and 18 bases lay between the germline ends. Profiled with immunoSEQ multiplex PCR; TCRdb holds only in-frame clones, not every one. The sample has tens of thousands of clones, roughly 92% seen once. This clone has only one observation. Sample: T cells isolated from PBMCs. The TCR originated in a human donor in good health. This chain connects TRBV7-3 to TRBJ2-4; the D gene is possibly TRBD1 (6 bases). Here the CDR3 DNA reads TGTGCCAGCAGCGTTTTCCCAGGGGAACATAAAAACATTCAGTACTTC. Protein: CASSVFPGEHKNIQYF.